Listed below are T cell receptor beta chains from one sample, sequenced in a study of cytomegalovirus exposure and HLA in healthy donors. TCRdb keeps only in-frame clones here, not all; method: immunoSEQ multiplex PCR. The repertoire holds around 120,000 clones, with more than 70% as singletons. The sample consisted of PBMCs. The receptor source for this set is a man aged 50 to 59 in good health and CMV-seropositive. Both conserved end residues are part of each CDR3. The order of the fields is V gene, clone size, J gene, CDR3 protein. Rows may omit the clone size; those that give it use once, few, many or a size class.

>TRBV7-9|.|TRBJ1-4
CASSLGRQAEKLFF
>TRBV15|.|TRBJ2-7
CATSYRQEGTYEQYF
>TRBV1|.|TRBJ2-3
CTSSQADPGLYTDTQYF
>TRBV2|few|TRBJ1-5
CASTQTNSNQPQHF
>TRBV18|.|TRBJ2-1
CASWTDFGNEQFF
>TRBV15|.|TRBJ1-6
CATSRDRERSPLHF
>TRBV18|few|TRBJ2-1
CASSPPTVSSYNEQFF
>TRBV4-1|.|TRBJ2-4
CASSQSPVRGLAKNIQYF
>TRBV27|.|TRBJ1-4
CASSLWGQGEEKLFF
>TRBV28|.|TRBJ2-2
CASSSILSGPTGELFF
>TRBV4-1|few|TRBJ2-1
CANTAAGAQFF
>TRBV5-1|few|TRBJ2-1
CASSLQQGYNEQFF
>TRBV5-1|once|TRBJ2-3
CASSLWSGSTDTQYF
>TRBV15|.|TRBJ2-7
CATSRGGQLSYEQYF